This TCR beta chain is from a study of blood T cell repertoires in COVID-19. Study-level information: Sites across the United States, Italy and Spain contributed samples from acute and convalescent COVID-19. The analysed material was cDNA or gDNA that came from T cells, B-cell-depleted T cells, or PBMCs.

V was pared by 4 bases and J by 6 bases, with 13 bases between. CDR1 DFQATT and CDR2 SNEGSKA come from the germline V gene (reference sequence). The CDR3 consists of 13 residues. This clone was found a few times. In the original analysis: The authors estimated nucleated cell counts from reference gene primer amplification. Clones were sequenced by immunoSEQ multiplex PCR, and TCRdb holds only the in-frame ones, with some missing. The V and J calls and clone size are taken from that table; D and trimming were inferred from the DNA. The sample includes around 280,000 clones, approximately 86% seen only once; the top ten take approximately 3.8%.

The sample taken for sequencing was peripheral blood. The sequence was obtained from a woman aged 45-59 years with active or convalescent COVID-19. The chain employs TRBV20-1 and TRBJ2-1, with D possibly TRBD2 on 6 matching bases. The CDR3 DNA sequence: TGCAGTGCTACTGACGGGAGTGTCAATGAGCAGTTCTTC. Translating it yields CSATDGSVNEQFF.